These 5 T cell receptor beta chains were sequenced from one sample in a study of T cells in localized non-small cell lung cancer. Repertoires were generated with immunoSEQ multiplex PCR, while TCRdb's copy carries only in-frame clones and drops some. The sample shows about 39,000 clones, roughly 83% of them seen only once. The specimen was PBMCs, collected before any cancer treatment. These receptors were collected from a woman aged 40 to 75 with stage II squamous cell lung carcinoma.

The chain couples TRBV7-2 to TRBJ1-2; D gene ambiguous. Trimming removed 0 bases at V and 4 bases at J, with 6 bases between. CDR3 length equals 13 residues. The germline gives CDR1 SGHTA, CDR2 FQGNSA. CDR3 region: CASSLARVYGYTF. In DNA form, the CDR3 reads TGTGCCAGCAGCTTAGCGCGGGTCTATGGCTACACCTTC. The complete variable domain, with remaining parts taken from reference TRBV7-2 and TRBJ1-2, reads GAGVSQSPSNKVTEKGKDVELRCDPISGHTALYWYRQSLGQGLEFLIYFQGNSAPDKSGLPSDRFSAERTGGSVSTLTIQRTQQEDSAVYLCASSLARVYGYTFGSGTRLTVV.

The gene calls are TRBV28 and TRBJ2-3, with 8 bases identical to TRBD2. J gave up 0 bases and V 8 bases, and 4 bases lay outside the gene matches. The CDR3 is 14 amino acids. CDR1 is MDHEN, CDR2 SYDVKM, per germline. This CDR3 reads CASEAGESTDTQYF. In DNA, the CDR3 is TGTGCCAGCGAAGCGGGGGAGAGCACAGATACGCAGTATTTT.

This clone has a single count. CDR3 sequence reads: CASSLGGRPPDTQYF. The CDR3, as DNA: TGCGCCAGCAGCTTGGGCGGCAGGCCCCCAGATACGCAGTATTTT. V gene TRBV5-1 combines with J gene TRBJ2-3; unclear D gene. Trimming pared 0 bases from V and 4 bases from J, leaving 12 bases between. The CDR3 runs to 15 residues. Germline-derived CDR1 and CDR2 are SGHRS and YFSETQ.

In its sample, this clone was seen a few times. The rearrangement joins TRBV10-1 to TRBJ1-5, with TRBD1 as a possible D gene (6 bases). CDR1 and CDR2 (germline): WNHNN, SYGVQD (reference sequence). CDR3 length: 18 amino acids. With 7 bases removed from V and 0 bases from J, the gap between germline ends came to 22 bases. The CDR3 loop reads CASTLPRGRGYSNQPQHF. Written as DNA, the CDR3 is TGCGCCAGCACCCTGCCCAGGGGAAGGGGTTATAGCAATCAGCCCCAGCATTTT.

J is TRBJ2-2 and V is TRBV19; D may be TRBD1 (5 bases). Germline CDR1 reads LNHDA; CDR2 reads SQIVND (reference sequence). V lost 7 bases and J lost 5, with 8 bases in between. This CDR3 contains 12 residues. CDR3 loop: CASTTGTGELFF. CDR3 bases: TGTGCCAGTACCACAGGTACCGGGGAGCTGTTTTTT.